The clone carrying this T cell receptor (beta chain) was seen only once. Measured with immunoSEQ multiplex PCR; TCRdb has only the in-frame clones, and not every one. Of some 94,000 clones in the sample, roughly nine tenths are singletons; the top ten hold under 10%. This entry belongs to a study of control samples from healthy donors and cancer patients. The CDR3 spans 15 residues. Trimming took 7 bases from V and 9 from J, leaving 19 bases between them. The germline V gene has CDR1 SNHLY and CDR2 FYNNEI. This TCR came from a woman in her forties or fifties with colorectal cancer. The material sequenced was PBMCs. V usage is TRBV2 and J usage is TRBJ1-6; tentative D call: TRBD1 (6 bases). The CDR3 here is CASTIRDQGPSPLHF. CDR3 nucleotides: TGTGCCAGCACCATCCGGGACCAGGGGCCTTCACCCCTCCACTTT.